The T cell receptor beta chain under discussion was sequenced for a study of blood T cells in healthy people across ages. A sample-barcoded 5' primer and a J-beta primer mix were used in a second PCR of roughly 7 to 11 cycles. TCRdb analysed the 5' RACE reads with MiXCR anew, one entry per CDR3 protein. The repertoire has around 1,900,000 distinct CDR3 sequences, about two fifths of them found once; the top ten carry roughly 24%. This clonotype turned up a few times. The V and J ends lost 6 bases and 4 bases respectively, with 16 bases between them. The CDR3 extends over 15 amino acids. Germline CDR1 MNHEY, CDR2 SVGEGT.

This sequence originates from a human donor in good health. Sequencing input: blood. V usage is TRBV6-2 or TRBV6-3 and J usage is TRBJ2-1; D is ambiguous. CDR3 residues: CASSRPLGSYNEQFF. The CDR3 nucleotides read TGTGCCAGCAGCCGTCCCCTTGGGTCTTACAATGAGCAGTTCTTC.